One sample yielded the 30 T cell receptor beta chains listed below, sequenced in a study of neurological immune-mediated disorders. TCRdb re-derived calls from the 5' RACE reads in MiXCR, one entry per CDR3 protein. The sample gives 55,000 to 80,000 distinct CDR3 sequences, around 15% of which show up once; under 5.5% is in the top ten. Time point indicated: longitudinal time-point 1 (baseline). Sequences were obtained from PBMCs. All receptors derive from a female donor with HTLV-1-associated myelopathy (HAM/TSP).

The genes are TRBV25-1 and TRBJ2-1; tentatively, D is TRBD1 or TRBD2 (6 bases each). Germline V gene sequence: CDR1 MGHDK, CDR2 SYGVNS. The CDR3 is made up of 15 amino acids. Trimming removed 6 bases from V and 7 bases from J, with 19 bases in between. The DNA for the CDR3 is TGTGCCAGCAGGGACCGGGGGTTAGGGGGGAATGAGCAGTTCTTC. Amino acid sequence: CASRDRGLGGNEQFF.

This clonotype was seen many times. The rearrangement uses TRBV20-1 and TRBJ1-1; D is uncertain. This CDR3 has 14 residues. Germline V gene sequence: CDR1 DFQATT, CDR2 SNEGSKA (reference sequence). Trimming removed 6 bases from V and 2 bases from J, with 16 bases in between. The CDR3 DNA is TGCAGTGCCCAATACCCCGGGCTAAACACTGAAGCTTTCTTT. Translated: CSAQYPGLNTEAFF.

This clonotype came up many times. The rearrangement uses TRBV4-1 and TRBJ2-7; maybe TRBD1 (6 bases). The germline V gene has CDR1 MGHRA and CDR2 YSYEKL. The germline V and J ends were trimmed by 0 bases and 3 bases, with 12 bases remaining between them. There are 15 residues in the CDR3. DNA of the CDR3: TGCGCCAGCAGCCAAGAGTACAGGGCGTACTACGAGCAGTACTTC. It translates to CASSQEYRAYYEQYF.

The chain recombines TRBV4-1 with TRBJ1-1; TRBD1 might be the D (5 bases). Germline CDR1 reads MGHRA; CDR2 reads YSYEKL. This CDR3 is built from 14 residues. Trimming shortened V by 5 bases and J by 1 base, and 11 bases separated the two germline ends. In nucleotides, the CDR3 is TGCGCCAGCAGCATTAGGGGCGAGAACACTGAAGCTTTCTTT. Its translation is CASSIRGENTEAFF.

This clonotype was detected many times. The rearrangement uses TRBV20-1 and TRBJ1-1; tentatively, D is TRBD1 (5 bases). CDR3 length: 14 amino acids. CDR1 is DFQATT, CDR2 SNEGSKA, per germline (reference sequence). Between the trimmed V and J ends, which lost 2 bases and 2 bases, there was a span of 12 bases. The CDR3 bases are TGCAGTGCTAGAACGAGGGACCAAAACACTGAAGCTTTCTTT. It is translated as CSARTRDQNTEAFF.

This clonotype was picked up many times. This chain uses TRBV11-1 with TRBJ1-1; D is unclear. The V gene lost 2 bases and the J gene lost 2 bases, with 9 bases spanning the gap. There are 14 residues in the CDR3. CDR1 is SGHAT, CDR2 FQDESV, per germline (reference sequence). The CDR3 DNA follows: TGTGCCAGCAGCTTATTTGTGGGAAACACTGAAGCTTTCTTT. This sequence encodes CASSLFVGNTEAFF. Using reference TRBV11-1 and TRBJ1-1 for the parts outside the CDR3, the full variable domain is EAEVAQSPRYKITEKSQAVAFWCDPISGHATLYWYRQILGQGPELLVQFQDESVVDDSQLPKDRFSAERLKGVDSTLKIQPAELGDSAMYLCASSLFVGNTEAFFGQGTRLTVV.

This clonotype was seen a single time. The chain is built from TRBV20-1 and TRBJ2-7; 7 positions agree with TRBD2. The CDR3 spans 16 residues. Trimming took 3 bases from V and 1 from J; bases not matched to a gene: 12. The germline gives CDR1 DFQATT, CDR2 SNEGSKA (reference sequence). This CDR3 is CSASSPQLATSYEQYF. The CDR3 DNA reads as TGCAGTGCTAGCTCCCCCCAACTAGCGACTTCCTACGAGCAGTACTTC.

This clonotype has at least ten counts. This chain uses TRBV11-3 with TRBJ2-5; TRBD1 matches at 10 bases. This CDR3 has 16 amino acids. V was pared by 5 bases and J by 0 bases, with 6 bases of the junction left unmatched. The V gene's germline CDR1 is SGHNT and CDR2 YENEEA. CDR3 region: CASSQRQGANQETQYF. In DNA, the CDR3 is TGTGCCAGCAGCCAGCGACAGGGGGCGAACCAAGAGACCCAGTACTTC.

This clonotype was counted between two and nine times. The chain employs TRBV18 and TRBJ1-6; D gene unclear. This CDR3 has 13 residues. V was shortened by 2 bases and J by 8 bases, with 7 bases between the two germline ends. Germline V gene sequence: CDR1 KGHSH, CDR2 LQKENI. In nucleotides, the CDR3 is TGTGCCAGCTCACCAGGGCTAGATTCACCCCTCCACTTT. As protein: CASSPGLDSPLHF. Variable domain in full (rest from reference TRBV18 and TRBJ1-6): NAGVMQNPRHLVRRRGQEARLRCSPMKGHSHVYWYRQLPEEGLKFMVYLQKENIIDESGMPKERFSAEFPKEGPSILRIQQVVRGDSAAYFCASSPGLDSPLHFGNGTRLTVT.

This clonotype has a count of ten or more. The V gene is TRBV12-3 or TRBV12-4, the J gene TRBJ1-5; the D gene is possibly TRBD1 (5 bases). With 4 bases removed from V and 6 bases from J, the gap between germline ends came to 13 bases. This CDR3 contains 14 residues. CDR3 nucleotide sequence: TGTGCCAGCAGTTCCCGGCAGGGCGGTCAGCCCCAGCATTTT. It specifies CASSSRQGGQPQHF.

This clonotype showed up many times. The chain has TRBV5-1 and TRBJ1-5, with D unclear. Between the trimmed V and J ends, which lost 0 bases and 11 bases, there was a span of 12 bases. Germline V gives CDR1 SGHRS, CDR2 YFSETQ. The CDR3 contains 13 residues. The CDR3, as DNA: TGCGCCAGCAGCTTGGTTCTCGGTGCGACCCAGCATTTT. It translates to CASSLVLGATQHF.

The table lists this clonotype with a few counts. The chain is built from TRBV3-1 and TRBJ2-1; 7 nucleotides match TRBD2. V was clipped by 0 bases and J by 3 bases; unmatched bases: 8. CDR1 is LGHDT, CDR2 YNNKEL, per germline (reference sequence). The CDR3 has 17 residues. In DNA, the CDR3 is TGTGCCAGCAGCCAAGAGTTGACGGGGGGAGTCTACAATGAGCAGTTCTTC. This codes for CASSQELTGGVYNEQFF.

The sample holds many counts of this clonotype. The rearrangement joins TRBV12-3 or TRBV12-4 to TRBJ1-5, with 11 bases that match TRBD1. The CDR3 sequence is 16 residues long. The V gene end was trimmed by 5 bases and the J gene end by 6 bases; junction bases not matched to a gene: 9. The chain's CDR3 is CASSATRTGGVQPQHF. DNA for the CDR3: TGTGCCAGCAGTGCTACAAGGACAGGGGGCGTTCAGCCCCAGCATTTT.

To note about this clonotype: A much larger clone differs by one base, so this may be a read error. The V gene is TRBV5-6, the J gene TRBJ2-3; D remains unclear. The V gene's germline CDR1 is SGHDT and CDR2 YYEEEE. This CDR3 contains 15 residues. CDR3 sequence: CASSLRPESTDTPYF. The CDR3 DNA reads as TGTGCCAGCAGCTTGCGCCCGGAGAGCACAGATACGCCGTATTTT. The entire variable domain, with the rest obtained from reference TRBV5-6 and TRBJ2-3, is as follows: DAGVTQSPTHLIKTRGQQVTLRCSPKSGHDTVSWYQQALGQGPQFIFQYYEEEERQRGNFPDRFSGHQFPNYSSELNVNALLLGDSALYLCASSLRPESTDTPYFGPGTRLTVL.

There are many counts of this clonotype. The chain employs TRBV28 and TRBJ2-6; tentatively, D is TRBD1 or TRBD2 (6 bases each). This CDR3 is 13 amino acids long. The germline V gene encodes CDR1 MDHEN and CDR2 SYDVKM. V lost 8 bases, J lost 2 bases, and 7 bases lay in between. CDR3 residues: CASRGPGANVLTF. The CDR3 DNA reads as TGTGCCAGCCGGGGGCCTGGGGCCAACGTCCTGACTTTC. The full variable domain, its missing parts supplied by reference TRBV28 and TRBJ2-6, is DVKVTQSSRYLVKRTGEKVFLECVQDMDHENMFWYRQDPGLGLRLIYFSYDVKMKEKGDIPEGYSVSREKKERFSLILESASTNQTSMYLCASRGPGANVLTFGAGSRLTVL.

This clonotype showed up many times. The V and J genes are TRBV18 and TRBJ2-5, with D unresolved. V was trimmed by 3 bases and J by 4 bases, leaving 9 bases between them. This CDR3 has 13 residues. CDR1 and CDR2 from the germline V gene are KGHSH and LQKENI. CDR3 sequence (DNA): TGTGCCAGCTCACCCCCCGGGCGAGAGACCCAGTACTTC. Translating it yields CASSPPGRETQYF.

This clonotype has a count of ten or more. The chain has TRBV5-1 and TRBJ2-1; TRBD1 agrees at 7 bases. Germline values: CDR1 SGHRS, CDR2 YFSETQ. V lost 9 bases, J lost 5 bases, and 11 bases stayed unmatched. The CDR3 totals 14 residues. The CDR3 region has the DNA TGCGCCACCGCCCTCGGGGACAGAGACAATGAGCAGTTCTTC. Translated, it gives CATALGDRDNEQFF.

In this sample, this clonotype turned up many times. The rearrangement joins TRBV5-1 to TRBJ1-4; D unresolved. This CDR3 spans 14 amino acids. V gave up 0 bases and J gave up 6 bases, with 9 bases separating them. CDR1 SGHRS and CDR2 YFSETQ come from the germline V gene. The CDR3 nucleotides read TGCGCCAGCAGCTTGGCTCAGGCTGATGAAAAACTGTTTTTT. Protein: CASSLAQADEKLFF.

This clonotype was seen ten or more times. The chain has TRBV5-1 and TRBJ2-1; 9 bases are a match to TRBD2. This CDR3 contains 15 residues. V lost 7 bases, J lost 3 bases, and 8 bases stayed unmatched. Germline V gene data show CDR1 as SGHRS and CDR2 as YFSETQ. The CDR3 here is CASSAGLANYNEQFF. DNA for the CDR3: TGCGCCAGCTCAGCTGGACTAGCGAACTACAATGAGCAGTTCTTC.

About this clonotype itself: The CDR3 carries no conserved terminal phenylalanine or tryptophan, so it likely arises from a read error. No DNA is shown, since the ends of the CDR3 on it are uncertain; the CDR3 is the one TCRdb lists. The chain recombines TRBV20-1 with TRBJ2-3; the D segment call TRBD2 is taken from the table without a DNA check. Per the germline V gene, CDR1 is DFQATT and CDR2 is SNEGSKA (reference sequence). The CDR3 length equals 14 residues, ends included. The CDR3 sequence is CSARAGGLTDTRYL.

There are a few counts of this clonotype. The chain couples TRBV9 to TRBJ2-3; TRBD2 might be the D (6 bases). V lost 3 bases to trimming and J lost 0 bases, with 8 bases between them. CDR1 SGDLS and CDR2 YYNGEE come from the germline V gene. CDR3 length: 14 residues. The CDR3 loop is CASSAGRSTDTQYF. CDR3 nucleotide sequence: TGTGCCAGCAGCGCCGGGAGAAGCACAGATACGCAGTATTTT.

V usage is TRBV5-1 and J usage is TRBJ1-6; D remains ambiguous. The V end was cut by 4 bases, the J end by 4 bases, with 12 bases between. The germline V gene encodes CDR1 SGHRS and CDR2 YFSETQ. The CDR3 has 15 residues. This CDR3 is CASSLSTEYNSPLHF. The CDR3 coding sequence is TGCGCCAGCAGCCTGTCAACAGAGTATAATTCACCCCTCCACTTT. The full variable domain, with the rest looked up from reference TRBV5-1 and TRBJ1-6, is KAGVTQTPRYLIKTRGQQVTLSCSPISGHRSVSWYQQTPGQGLQFLFEYFSETQRNKGNFPGRFSGRQFSNSRSEMNVSTLELGDSALYLCASSLSTEYNSPLHFGNGTRLTVT.

This clonotype appeared many times. The CDR3 loop is CASSYSQGSVSEQYF. The CDR3 DNA reads as TGTGCCAGCAGTTACTCACAGGGGAGTGTTAGCGAGCAGTACTTC. The chain uses TRBV6-5 and TRBJ2-7; 7 bases align to TRBD1. This CDR3 contains 15 residues. The trim removed 0 bases at V and 6 bases at J, leaving 8 bases unmatched. From germline, CDR1 is MNHEY and CDR2 SVGAGI.

This clonotype has ten or more counts. For the CDR3, the DNA is TGCGCCAGCAGCTTAACCGGACAGGCTGGGGCCAACGTCCTGACTTTC. This gives the protein CASSLTGQAGANVLTF. The gene calls are TRBV5-1 and TRBJ2-6; 7 bases align to TRBD1. Germline V CDR1 and CDR2: SGHRS, YFSETQ. The CDR3 contains 16 residues. Trimming took 2 bases from V and 2 from J; bases not matched to a gene: 4.

This clonotype appeared many times. V and J are TRBV3-1 and TRBJ2-7; D may be TRBD1 (6 bases). Trimming left V 1 base short and J 5 bases short, with 21 bases between. Germline-derived CDR1 and CDR2 are LGHDT and YNNKEL (reference sequence). The CDR3 sequence is 17 residues long. CDR3 sequence reads: CASSQAPPFTGTHEQYF. The CDR3 bases are TGTGCCAGCAGCCAAGCCCCCCCCTTTACAGGGACGCACGAGCAGTACTTC.

This clonotype was seen ten or more times. The rearrangement uses TRBV6-2 or TRBV6-3 and TRBJ2-7, with 9 bases aligning to TRBD2. Per germline, CDR1 MNHEY and CDR2 SVGEGT. The CDR3 loop spans 15 amino acids. The trim removed 7 bases at V and 0 bases at J, leaving 7 bases unmatched. CDR3 protein: CASTPIAGVSYEQYF. In nucleotides, the CDR3 is TGTGCCAGCACTCCTATAGCGGGGGTCTCCTACGAGCAGTACTTC.

V usage is TRBV7-3 and J usage is TRBJ2-2; D may be TRBD1 (6 bases). CDR1 is SGHTA, CDR2 FQGTGA, per germline. The ends were cut back, 5 bases at V and 7 bases at J, with 17 bases in the middle. CDR3 length: 15 residues. CDR3 sequence: CASSPTGYFHGELFF. The CDR3, as DNA: TGTGCCAGCAGCCCAACAGGGTACTTCCACGGGGAGCTGTTTTTT. Variable domain in full (rest from reference TRBV7-3 and TRBJ2-2): GAGVSQTPSNKVTEKGKYVELRCDPISGHTALYWYRQSLGQGPEFLIYFQGTGAADDSGLPNDRFFAVRPEGSVSTLKIQRTERGDSAVYLCASSPTGYFHGELFFGEGSRLTVL.

In its sample, this clonotype was seen a few times. The chain combines TRBV5-1 with TRBJ2-3; D might be TRBD1 (6 bases). The CDR3 runs to 15 residues. Trimming cost V 6 bases and J 1 base, with 15 bases left between them. Looked up from germline, CDR1 is SGHRS and CDR2 is YFSETQ. This CDR3 is CASIVGPGGTDTQYF. As DNA, the CDR3 is TGCGCCAGCATCGTTGGGCCAGGGGGCACAGATACGCAGTATTTT. Looking up the rest from reference TRBV5-1 and TRBJ2-3 gives the full variable domain: KAGVTQTPRYLIKTRGQQVTLSCSPISGHRSVSWYQQTPGQGLQFLFEYFSETQRNKGNFPGRFSGRQFSNSRSEMNVSTLELGDSALYLCASIVGPGGTDTQYFGPGTRLTVL.

In this sample, this clonotype turned up many times. The CDR3 nucleotides are TGTGCCAGCAGCTTATTGGCGAGGGGTACTGAGCAGTTCTTC. It translates to CASSLLARGTEQFF. The rearrangement links TRBV7-8 to TRBJ2-1; D tentatively reads TRBD1 or TRBD2 (5 bases each). Trimming shortened V by 2 bases and J by 9 bases, and 14 bases separated the two germline ends. Per the germline V gene, CDR1 is SGHVS and CDR2 is FQNEAQ. This CDR3 has 14 residues.

On this clonotype itself: A much larger clone is a single base away; this may be a read error. This chain links TRBV2 with TRBJ2-4, with a possible D match to TRBD1 (5 bases). The ends were cut back, 4 bases at V and 4 bases at J, with 14 bases in the middle. CDR1 and CDR2 from the germline V gene are SNHLY and FYNNEI. The CDR3 length is 15 residues. The CDR3, as DNA: TGTGCCAGCAGTGTCGCTACAGGTGGTAAAAACATTCAGTACTTC. This translates into CASSVATGGKNIQYF.